These T cell receptor beta chains were read from a single sample in a study of CD8 T cells in Susac syndrome. TCRdb used MiXCR to reprocess the immunoSEQ multiplex PCR reads, holding one entry per CDR3 protein. Of around 200,000 distinct CDR3 sequences listed, over 90% are singletons. Sequenced: CD4+ T cells from PBMCs. These receptors originate from a human donor with multiple sclerosis. Each CDR3 is given with its conserved first and last residue. D genes are given only for firm matches. Expanded clones are given a class, and other clones once, few, many or no size at all.

CASSPAIGQSGTEAFF,TGTGCCAGCTCACCTGCCATTGGCCAGTCGGGCACTGAAGCTTTCTTT,TRBJ1-1,-,-,TRBV18
CSARAGRVMGEQYF,TGCAGTGCTAGGGCGGGCAGGGTTATGGGCGAGCAGTACTTC,TRBJ2-7,-,-,TRBV20-1
CASSLPWAYGYTF,TGTGCCAGCAGTCTCCCGTGGGCCTATGGCTACACCTTC,TRBJ1-2,-,-,TRBV12-3/TRBV12-4
CSASRRELMNTEAFF,TGCAGTGCTAGCCGCAGGGAACTAATGAACACTGAAGCTTTCTTT,TRBJ1-1,-,-,TRBV20-1
CASLQRGGRNEQFF,TGTGCCAGTTTACAGCGGGGGGGCCGGAATGAGCAGTTCTTC,TRBJ2-1,TRBD2,-,TRBV7-2
CSVEDRRQRETQYF,TGCAGCGTTGAAGATCGGAGGCAGAGGGAGACCCAGTACTTC,TRBJ2-5,-,-,TRBV29-1
CSMTRTVQETQYF,TGCAGTATGACGAGGACGGTCCAAGAGACCCAGTACTTC,TRBJ2-5,-,once,TRBV20-1
CASSLTVTETQYF,TGCGCCAGCAGCTTGACTGTTACGGAGACCCAGTACTTC,TRBJ2-5,-,-,TRBV5-1
CASSAGLAPETQYF,TGTGCCAGCAGCGCGGGACTAGCGCCCGAGACCCAGTACTTC,TRBJ2-5,TRBD2,-,TRBV9
CASSPGGAQTQYF,TGTGCCAGCAGCCCGGGGGGCGCCCAGACCCAGTACTTC,TRBJ2-5,-,-,TRBV12-3/TRBV12-4
CAWSIGQGNQPQHF,TGTGCCTGGAGTATCGGACAGGGCAATCAGCCCCAGCATTTT,TRBJ1-5,TRBD1,-,TRBV30
CASSDWELPQYF,TGTGCCAGCAGTGATTGGGAGCTTCCGCAGTATTTT,TRBJ2-3,-,once,TRBV25-1
CAWSTTGMETQYF,TGTGCCTGGAGTACGACAGGGATGGAGACCCAGTACTTC,TRBJ2-5,TRBD1,once,TRBV30
CSVVPQGWNEQFF,TGCAGCGTTGTCCCCCAGGGATGGAATGAGCAGTTCTTC,TRBJ2-1,-,-,TRBV29-1
CASATGSTNTEAFF,TGCGCCAGCGCCACCGGGTCTACAAACACTGAAGCTTTCTTT,TRBJ1-1,-,-,TRBV5-1
CASSQAGEKYSQYF,TGTGCCAGCAGCCAAGCGGGGGAGAAGTACAGCCAGTACTTC,TRBJ2-5,-,-,TRBV3-1
CASSPPGGGYTF,TGTGCCAGCAGTCCCCCAGGAGGGGGCTACACCTTC,TRBJ1-2,-,-,TRBV12-3/TRBV12-4
CAWGPTGSTDTQYF,TGTGCCTGGGGACCGACAGGAAGCACAGATACGCAGTATTTT,TRBJ2-3,-,-,TRBV30
CAISASTDTQYF,TGTGCCATCAGTGCTTCCACAGATACGCAGTATTTT,TRBJ2-3,-,once,TRBV10-3
CSGGTVGDGAFF,TGCAGCGGGGGCACAGTGGGTGACGGAGCTTTCTTT,TRBJ1-1,-,-,TRBV29-1
CASSYRGLHNEQFF,TGTGCCAGCAGTTACCGGGGGCTCCACAATGAGCAGTTCTTC,TRBJ2-1,-,-,TRBV6-5
CATAGGAGTDTQYF,TGTGCCACCGCTGGGGGGGCCGGCACAGATACGCAGTATTTT,TRBJ2-3,-,-,TRBV27
CASGERGNSPLHF,TGTGCCAGCGGAGAGAGGGGGAATTCACCCCTCCACTTT,TRBJ1-6,-,-,TRBV12-3/TRBV12-4
CASSSMGQAVNEQFF,TGTGCCAGCAGCAGTATGGGACAGGCTGTCAATGAGCAGTTCTTC,TRBJ2-1,TRBD1,-,TRBV27
CASSQAGVTPLHF,TGTGCCAGCAGCCAAGCAGGTGTCACACCCCTCCACTTT,TRBJ1-6,-,-,TRBV14
CSAPTGYNSPLHF,TGCAGTGCCCCGACAGGGTATAATTCACCCCTCCACTTT,TRBJ1-6,TRBD1,-,TRBV20-1
CASSVYPENSPLHF,TGTGCCAGCAGCGTATACCCGGAAAATTCACCCCTCCACTTT,TRBJ1-6,-,-,TRBV9
CASKQKSPLHF,TGTGCCAGCAAGCAGAAATCACCCCTCCACTTT,TRBJ1-6,-,-,TRBV2
CSARLTEGTDTQYF,TGCAGTGCTAGGTTAACCGAAGGCACAGATACGCAGTATTTT,TRBJ2-3,-,-,TRBV20-1
CASSLARADTQYF,TGTGCCAGCAGCTTGGCCCGGGCAGATACGCAGTATTTT,TRBJ2-3,-,-,TRBV11-1
CTGKTSPTYNEQFF,TGCACCGGAAAAACTAGCCCAACCTACAATGAGCAGTTCTTC,TRBJ2-1,-,-,TRBV29-1
CASSAYSPQDYGYTF,TGTGCCAGCAGCGCCTACAGTCCCCAAGACTATGGCTACACCTTC,TRBJ1-2,-,-,TRBV5-6
CASGLITQYF,TGTGCCAGCGGACTGATTACGCAGTATTTT,TRBJ2-3,-,-,TRBV27
CASSQVQLSTDTQYF,TGCGCCAGCAGCCAAGTTCAGCTTAGCACAGATACGCAGTATTTT,TRBJ2-3,-,-,TRBV4-1
CAWGGSGNTIYF,TGTGCCTGGGGGGGCTCTGGAAACACCATATATTTT,TRBJ1-3,-,-,TRBV30
CASSYPRDRSDSPLHF,TGTGCCAGCAGTTACCCTAGGGACAGGAGTGATTCACCCCTCCACTTT,TRBJ1-6,TRBD1,-,TRBV6-5
CAWIRNGVQYF,TGTGCCTGGATCCGAAATGGTGTTCAGTACTTC,TRBJ2-4,-,-,TRBV30
CASSLVDSPLHF,TGTGCCAGCAGCTTGGTCGATTCACCCCTCCACTTT,TRBJ1-6,-,-,TRBV7-9
CASSSRTEANYGYTF,TGCGCCAGCAGCTCCCGGACAGAAGCTAACTATGGCTACACCTTC,TRBJ1-2,-,once,TRBV5-1
CSVEDRNRVTSGELFF,TGCAGCGTTGAAGATCGGAACAGGGTGACGAGCGGGGAGCTGTTTTTT,TRBJ2-2,-,-,TRBV29-1
CSAPPRTGNIEAFF,TGCAGTGCCCCACCCCGGACCGGGAACATTGAAGCTTTCTTT,TRBJ1-1,-,-,TRBV20-1
CASKQGGSSTEAFF,TGTGCCTCGAAACAGGGGGGGTCGAGCACTGAAGCTTTCTTT,TRBJ1-1,TRBD1,-,TRBV10-3
CSGNSPGGYTF,TGCAGTGGAAACTCCCCTGGAGGCTACACCTTC,TRBJ1-2,-,-,TRBV20-1
CSVGPGGGTDTQYF,TGCAGCGTTGGGCCAGGGGGGGGCACAGATACGCAGTATTTT,TRBJ2-3,-,once,TRBV29-1
CASSLLGFQETQYF,TGTGCCAGCAGCCTTCTGGGGTTCCAAGAGACCCAGTACTTC,TRBJ2-5,-,-,TRBV3-1
CASSQGHQNTGELFF,TGTGCCAGCAGCCAAGGACACCAGAACACCGGGGAGCTGTTTTTT,TRBJ2-2,-,-,TRBV3-1
CASSDRTYGYTF,TGTGCCAGCAGTGACAGAACATATGGCTACACCTTC,TRBJ1-2,-,-,TRBV6-5
CSVLDSNYGYTF,TGCAGCGTTCTTGACAGCAACTATGGCTACACCTTC,TRBJ1-2,-,-,TRBV29-1
CASSFTGKYTEAFF,TGTGCCAGCAGCTTCACAGGGAAGTACACTGAAGCTTTCTTT,TRBJ1-1,-,-,TRBV11-1